The 14 T cell receptor beta chains reported below all come from one sample, sequenced in a study of T cell changes during pregnancy in multiple sclerosis (dated by TCRdb to between 2018 and 2021). The method was the immunoSEQ multiplex PCR assay. TCRdb mirrors the immuneACCESS table, restricted to in-frame sequences. Some clones are absent from its copies; in checked studies, under half trace to an unresolved V gene, and the reason for the others is unknown. Recorded for this sample are fewer than 35,000 clones; just over 90% of them occurred a single time. Approximately 0.43% of the sample lies in the top ten. The sequencing here drew on CD4+ T cells from peripheral blood mononuclear cells, taken after pregnancy. The receptors stem from a female donor with multiple sclerosis, enrolled in a pregnancy study.

J is TRBJ2-3 and V is TRBV2; TRBD2 agrees at 10 bases. Germline CDR1 reads SNHLY; CDR2 reads FYNNEI. CDR3 length: 16 amino acids. Losses at the gene ends were 6 bases for V and 2 bases for J; bases not matched to a gene: 8. This chain's CDR3 is CASSRKTSGYTDTQYF. CDR3 coding DNA: TGTGCCAGCAGCCGCAAGACTAGCGGGTACACAGATACGCAGTATTTT.

Written as DNA, the CDR3 is TGCAGCGTTGACCAGGGCGAAGAGACCCAGTACTTC. It specifies CSVDQGEETQYF. The chain uses TRBV29-1 and TRBJ2-5; the D gene is possibly TRBD1 (5 bases). CDR3 length: 12 amino acids. Trimming took 3 bases from V and 3 from J, leaving 8 bases between them. Germline-derived CDR1 and CDR2 are SQVTM and ANQGSEA.

The table lists this clone with a count of one. V is TRBV30 and J is TRBJ2-1, with D perhaps matching TRBD2 (5 bases). This CDR3 region has 13 residues. The V end was cut by 2 bases, the J end by 8 bases, with 13 bases between. Germline CDR1 is GTSNPN and CDR2 is SVGIG (reference sequence). The CDR3 spells CAWSILVGDEQFF. The CDR3 DNA is TGTGCCTGGAGTATACTAGTTGGGGATGAGCAGTTCTTC. Looking up the rest from reference TRBV30 and TRBJ2-1 gives the full variable domain: SQTIHQWPATLVQPVGSPLSLECTVEGTSNPNLYWYRQAAGRGLQLLFYSVGIGQISSEVPQNLSASRPQDRQFILSSKKLLLSDSGFYLCAWSILVGDEQFFGPGTRLTVL.

The rearrangement uses TRBV7-7 and TRBJ2-2; TRBD2 might be the D (6 bases). From germline, CDR1 is SSHAT and CDR2 FNYEAQ (reference sequence). The CDR3 consists of 14 residues. V was shortened by 5 bases and J by 1 base, with 8 bases between the two germline ends. The CDR3 region has the DNA TGTGCCAGCAGCCTTAGCGGGAACACCGGGGAGCTGTTTTTT. Protein product: CASSLSGNTGELFF.

This clone came up a few times. This rearrangement joins TRBV4-3 to TRBJ1-6; possibly TRBD1 for D (5 bases). V lost 2 bases and J lost 9, with 8 bases in between. The CDR3 is made up of 13 amino acids. Germline lookup yields CDR1 LGHNA and CDR2 YSLEER. CDR3 in amino acids: CASSQSRVSPLHF. For the CDR3, the DNA is TGCGCCAGCAGCCAATCCAGGGTTTCACCCCTCCACTTT.

V is TRBV5-5 and J is TRBJ2-7, with 8 bases fitting TRBD2. The V gene end was trimmed by 0 bases and the J gene end by 0 bases; junction bases not matched to a gene: 5. This CDR3 has 16 amino acids. Per germline, CDR1 SGHKS and CDR2 YYEKEE (reference sequence). DNA for the CDR3: TGTGCCAGCAGCTTGGGCGGGGGGCTAGCCTCCTACGAGCAGTACTTC. Translating gives CASSLGGGLASYEQYF.

The chain is built from TRBV5-1 and TRBJ2-3; 7 positions agree with TRBD1. With V trimmed by 4 bases and J by 0 bases, 14 bases remained unmatched. The CDR3 contains 18 residues. Germline CDR1 SGHRS, CDR2 YFSETQ. CDR3 loop: CASSRGPRGTASTDTQYF. DNA of the CDR3: TGCGCCAGCAGCCGTGGGCCGAGAGGGACAGCTAGCACAGATACGCAGTATTTT.

The rearrangement links TRBV30 to TRBJ2-5; D is uncertain. Per the germline V gene, CDR1 is GTSNPN and CDR2 is SVGIG (reference sequence). The CDR3 is made up of 14 amino acids. Trimming removed 0 bases at V and 11 bases at J, with 19 bases between. The CDR3 loop reads CAWSVAAGTLMQYF. Written as DNA, the CDR3 is TGTGCCTGGAGTGTAGCAGCAGGTACCCTGATGCAGTACTTC. Based on the CDR3 plus reference TRBV30 and TRBJ2-5, the full variable domain is SQTIHQWPATLVQPVGSPLSLECTVEGTSNPNLYWYRQAAGRGLQLLFYSVGIGQISSEVPQNLSASRPQDRQFILSSKKLLLSDSGFYLCAWSVAAGTLMQYFGPGTRLLVL.

This clone appeared a few times. The V and J genes are TRBV14 and TRBJ2-5; weak D call: TRBD2 (5 bases). This CDR3 spans 15 amino acids. Germline CDR1 SGHDN, CDR2 FVKESK. V was pared by 2 bases and J by 5 bases, with 15 bases between. CDR3: CASSQLGPGLETQYF. For the CDR3, the DNA is TGTGCCAGCAGCCAACTAGGGCCGGGATTGGAGACCCAGTACTTC.

This sequence joins TRBV6-1 and TRBJ2-1, with D hard to call. The CDR3 is made up of 15 amino acids. Germline-derived CDR1 and CDR2 are MNHNS and SASEGT. Trimming removed 3 bases from V and 0 bases from J, with 9 bases in between. The CDR3: CASSEVKSSYNEQFF. The CDR3 DNA follows: TGTGCCAGCAGTGAGGTAAAGAGCTCCTACAATGAGCAGTTCTTC.

This chain links TRBV11-2 with TRBJ2-1; TRBD2 aligns across 11 bases. J gave up 15 bases and V 1 base, and 8 bases lay outside the gene matches. The CDR3 length is 14 residues. Germline V CDR1 and CDR2: SGHAT, FQNNGV. CDR3 DNA: TGTGCCAGCAGCTTAGTAGCGGGAGGGCCGGAATGGTTCTTC. Protein: CASSLVAGGPEWFF. The full variable domain, rest sourced from reference TRBV11-2 and TRBJ2-1, is EAGVAQSPRYKIIEKRQSVAFWCNPISGHATLYWYQQILGQGPKLLIQFQNNGVVDDSQLPKDRFSAERLKGVDSTLKIQPAKLEDSAVYLCASSLVAGGPEWFFGPGTRLTVL.

The chain couples TRBV7-9 to TRBJ1-2; D is undetermined. This CDR3 spans 11 amino acids. Trimming stripped 3 bases from V and 8 bases from J, with 7 bases between. CDR1 and CDR2 from the germline V gene are SEHNR and FQNEAQ (reference sequence). CDR3 loop: CASSFEGGYTF. The CDR3 nucleotides read TGTGCCAGCAGCTTCGAGGGCGGCTACACCTTC.

V gene TRBV30 combines with J gene TRBJ2-3; 15 positions match TRBD2. This CDR3 is 19 amino acids long. V was clipped by 3 bases and J by 0 bases; unmatched bases: 10. Germline CDR1 is GTSNPN and CDR2 is SVGIG (reference sequence). CDR3 in amino acids: CAWRGGLAGGLASTDTQYF. In DNA, the CDR3 is TGTGCCTGGAGGGGAGGACTAGCGGGGGGGCTCGCTAGCACAGATACGCAGTATTTT.

V is TRBV5-6 and J is TRBJ1-2; 9 bases are a match to TRBD1. The CDR3 spans 17 residues. The trim removed 2 bases at V and 1 base at J, leaving 9 bases unmatched. Germline V gene sequence: CDR1 SGHDT, CDR2 YYEEEE. The CDR3 reads CASSFPSRTGVNYGYTF. The CDR3 DNA sequence: TGTGCCAGCAGCTTCCCCTCAAGGACAGGGGTTAACTATGGCTACACCTTC. The full variable domain, its missing parts supplied by reference TRBV5-6 and TRBJ1-2, is DAGVTQSPTHLIKTRGQQVTLRCSPKSGHDTVSWYQQALGQGPQFIFQYYEEEERQRGNFPDRFSGHQFPNYSSELNVNALLLGDSALYLCASSFPSRTGVNYGYTFGSGTRLTVV.